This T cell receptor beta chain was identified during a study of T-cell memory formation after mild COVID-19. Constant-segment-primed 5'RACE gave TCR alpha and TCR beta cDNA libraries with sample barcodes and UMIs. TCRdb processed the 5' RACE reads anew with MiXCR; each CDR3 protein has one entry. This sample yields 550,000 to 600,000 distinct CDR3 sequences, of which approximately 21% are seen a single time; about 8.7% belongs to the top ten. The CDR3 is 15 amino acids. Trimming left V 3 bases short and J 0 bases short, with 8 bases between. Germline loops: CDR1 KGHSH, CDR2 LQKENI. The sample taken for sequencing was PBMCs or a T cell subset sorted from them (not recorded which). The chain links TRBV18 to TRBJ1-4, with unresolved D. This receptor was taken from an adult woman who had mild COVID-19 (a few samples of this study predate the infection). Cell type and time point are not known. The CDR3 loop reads CASSPSLATNEKLFF. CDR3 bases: TGTGCCAGCTCACCTTCTTTAGCAACTAATGAAAAACTGTTTTTT.